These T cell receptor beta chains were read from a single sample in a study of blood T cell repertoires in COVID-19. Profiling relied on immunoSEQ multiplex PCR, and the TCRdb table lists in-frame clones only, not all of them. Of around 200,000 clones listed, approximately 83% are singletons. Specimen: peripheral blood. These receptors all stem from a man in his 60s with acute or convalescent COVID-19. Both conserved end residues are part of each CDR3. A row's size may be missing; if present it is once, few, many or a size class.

cdr3_aa: CASSLEVTSGRGSDF; clone_size: -; v_call: TRBV7-2; j_call: TRBJ2-5
cdr3_aa: CASSQALAGGYTGELFF; clone_size: once; v_call: TRBV4-1; j_call: TRBJ2-2
cdr3_aa: CASEDYGTGGNQPQHF; clone_size: -; v_call: TRBV19; j_call: TRBJ1-5
cdr3_aa: CASSVVGEGPEQYF; clone_size: -; v_call: TRBV9; j_call: TRBJ2-7
cdr3_aa: CASSYPTRTKRAYNEQFF; clone_size: once; v_call: TRBV6-7; j_call: TRBJ2-1
cdr3_aa: CASSRRQGSIDGYTF; clone_size: -; v_call: TRBV4-2; j_call: TRBJ1-2
cdr3_aa: CASSLPRLAGGPGELFF; clone_size: -; v_call: TRBV7-3; j_call: TRBJ2-2
cdr3_aa: CASSLPGNTEAFF; clone_size: -; v_call: TRBV5-6; j_call: TRBJ1-1
cdr3_aa: CASSLLAGYQPQHF; clone_size: -; v_call: TRBV5-5; j_call: TRBJ1-5
cdr3_aa: CASSLAPTGGTEAFF; clone_size: -; v_call: TRBV5-1; j_call: TRBJ1-1
cdr3_aa: CASSPGTGVGTGELFF; clone_size: -; v_call: TRBV28; j_call: TRBJ2-2
cdr3_aa: CASSRQTSGQDTQYF; clone_size: few; v_call: TRBV28; j_call: TRBJ2-3
cdr3_aa: CASRRGKEKLFF; clone_size: -; v_call: TRBV5-6; j_call: TRBJ1-4
cdr3_aa: CASSARLGLSGANVLTF; clone_size: once; v_call: TRBV6-1; j_call: TRBJ2-6
cdr3_aa: CAISGGNGLSYEQYF; clone_size: -; v_call: TRBV10-3; j_call: TRBJ2-7
cdr3_aa: CASSSLRGQGIYNEQFF; clone_size: -; v_call: TRBV5-6; j_call: TRBJ2-1
cdr3_aa: CASSLSGSLIYEQYF; clone_size: -; v_call: TRBV7-2; j_call: TRBJ2-7
cdr3_aa: CASSPWAANSPLHF; clone_size: -; v_call: TRBV18; j_call: TRBJ1-6
cdr3_aa: CASSEQGWTGELFF; clone_size: -; v_call: TRBV27; j_call: TRBJ2-2
cdr3_aa: CASSTTREQFF; clone_size: -; v_call: TRBV19; j_call: TRBJ2-1
cdr3_aa: CASSQRGGQGPGTQYF; clone_size: -; v_call: TRBV3-1/TRBV3-2; j_call: TRBJ2-5
cdr3_aa: CASSPRDPLGEQYF; clone_size: -; v_call: TRBV18; j_call: TRBJ2-7
cdr3_aa: CASSPVGGNTEAFF; clone_size: -; v_call: TRBV6-6; j_call: TRBJ1-1
cdr3_aa: CAISGGGTGGCYEQYF; clone_size: -; v_call: TRBV10-3; j_call: TRBJ2-7
cdr3_aa: CASSSSGSSGNTIYF; clone_size: -; v_call: TRBV5-1; j_call: TRBJ1-3
cdr3_aa: CASSGQGLSTDTQYF; clone_size: -; v_call: TRBV2; j_call: TRBJ2-3
cdr3_aa: CASSTQTGYYGYTF; clone_size: once; v_call: TRBV19; j_call: TRBJ1-2
cdr3_aa: CASGGEFTEAFF; clone_size: -; v_call: TRBV19; j_call: TRBJ1-1
cdr3_aa: CASSSPGVTSTGELFF; clone_size: -; v_call: TRBV28; j_call: TRBJ2-2
cdr3_aa: CASSLSLAGRSYEQYF; clone_size: -; v_call: TRBV27; j_call: TRBJ2-7
cdr3_aa: CASSSRTSPREQYF; clone_size: -; v_call: TRBV7-2; j_call: TRBJ2-7
cdr3_aa: CATLGSSRTEAFF; clone_size: -; v_call: TRBV10-3; j_call: TRBJ1-1
cdr3_aa: CASSQEVTTYEQYF; clone_size: -; v_call: TRBV3-1/TRBV3-2; j_call: TRBJ2-7
cdr3_aa: CAQQGGSYNEQFF; clone_size: -; v_call: TRBV7-9; j_call: TRBJ2-1
cdr3_aa: CASSLDGVRANVLTF; clone_size: -; v_call: TRBV28; j_call: TRBJ2-6
cdr3_aa: CASSFSLAGPGFF; clone_size: -; v_call: TRBV5-8; j_call: TRBJ2-1
cdr3_aa: CASSEWDRGHGFNSYNEQFF; clone_size: -; v_call: TRBV21-1; j_call: TRBJ2-1
cdr3_aa: CASSHLRDRGLYGYTF; clone_size: -; v_call: TRBV28; j_call: TRBJ1-2
cdr3_aa: CASSRQGRVNTEAFF; clone_size: -; v_call: TRBV27; j_call: TRBJ1-1
cdr3_aa: CASSQTTGELFF; clone_size: -; v_call: TRBV14; j_call: TRBJ2-2
cdr3_aa: CAISVGQGNTGELFF; clone_size: -; v_call: TRBV10-3; j_call: TRBJ2-2
cdr3_aa: CAIKGVTEAFF; clone_size: -; v_call: TRBV10-3; j_call: TRBJ1-1
cdr3_aa: CASSSNLNRRGEQFF; clone_size: -; v_call: TRBV27; j_call: TRBJ2-1